These 14 T cell receptor beta chains were sequenced from one sample in a study of identical twins. TCRdb processed the 5' RACE reads anew with MiXCR; each CDR3 protein has one entry. The table has 350,000 to 450,000 distinct CDR3 sequences, under 20% seen once. Sequences were obtained from naive T cells sorted from blood. The receptors here all came from a man aged 50 to 59 in good health.

This chain joins TRBV24-1 and TRBJ2-3, with 9 positions matching TRBD1. Germline lookup yields CDR1 KGHDR and CDR2 SFDVKD. There are 15 residues in the CDR3. Germline trimming cut 1 base from V and 6 bases from J; bases unmatched to any gene: 4. The CDR3 DNA reads as TGTGCCACCAGTGATTTAAGACAGGGGGACGATACGCAGTATTTT. It is translated as CATSDLRQGDDTQYF.

This clonotype was seen at least ten times. V gene TRBV12-3 or TRBV12-4 combines with J gene TRBJ2-5; weak D call: TRBD1 (6 bases). CDR3 length equals 13 residues. Trimming cost V 6 bases and J 5 bases, with 13 bases left between them. In nucleotides, the CDR3 is TGTGCCAGCAGCCTGGGACAACTGGAGACCCAGTACTTC. As protein: CASSLGQLETQYF.

This clonotype was picked up many times. The V and J genes are TRBV6-1 and TRBJ2-7; 11 bases are shared with TRBD2. Per the germline V gene, CDR1 is MNHNS and CDR2 is SASEGT. CDR3 length: 13 amino acids. V gave up 8 bases and J gave up 0 bases; unmatched junction bases: 0. DNA for the CDR3: TGTGCCAGCGGGACTAGCGGCTCCTACGAGCAGTACTTC. Translated: CASGTSGSYEQYF.

This clonotype appeared many times. V gene TRBV3-1 combines with J gene TRBJ2-1; a possible D gene is TRBD2 (6 bases). Germline CDR1 reads LGHDT; CDR2 reads YNNKEL (reference sequence). This CDR3 has 15 residues. The V gene lost 1 base and the J gene lost 7 bases, with 14 bases spanning the gap. CDR3 nucleotides: TGTGCCAGCAGCCAAGGGGACTCCCTGGGGAATGAGCAGTTCTTC. This translates into CASSQGDSLGNEQFF.

This clonotype was counted a few times. V is TRBV5-4 and J is TRBJ2-7, with D unresolved. V was pared by 0 bases and J by 3 bases, with 7 bases between. The CDR3 contains 13 residues. The germline V gene encodes CDR1 SGHNT and CDR2 YYREEE (reference sequence). The CDR3 reads CASSLGSNYEQYF. CDR3 DNA sequence: TGTGCCAGCAGCTTGGGCAGCAACTACGAGCAGTACTTC.

The rearrangement joins TRBV7-2 to TRBJ2-5; maybe TRBD2 (6 bases). Germline V gene data show CDR1 as SGHTA and CDR2 as FQGNSA. V was pared by 6 bases and J by 5 bases, with 19 bases between. The CDR3 has 15 residues. The CDR3 is CASRTGTSAWETQYF. CDR3 DNA: TGTGCCAGCAGAACGGGGACTTCCGCTTGGGAGACCCAGTACTTC. Looking up the rest from reference TRBV7-2 and TRBJ2-5 gives the full variable domain: GAGVSQSPSNKVTEKGKDVELRCDPISGHTALYWYRQSLGQGLEFLIYFQGNSAPDKSGLPSDRFSAERTGGSVSTLTIQRTQQEDSAVYLCASRTGTSAWETQYFGPGTRLLVL.

This clonotype has just a few counts. V gene TRBV18 combines with J gene TRBJ2-3; the match to TRBD2 covers 13 bases. CDR1 and CDR2 from the germline V gene are KGHSH and LQKENI. Losses at the gene ends were 1 base for V and 2 bases for J; bases not matched to a gene: 12. The CDR3 covers 20 residues. The CDR3 region is CASSPRRGTSGDRHTDTQYF. CDR3 sequence (DNA): TGTGCCAGCTCACCACGAAGGGGGACTAGCGGGGACCGACACACAGATACGCAGTATTTT.

This clonotype was recorded many times. V and J are TRBV5-1 and TRBJ1-1, with unresolved D. V was clipped by 0 bases and J by 1 base, with 13 bases between them. The CDR3 loop spans 16 amino acids. The germline V gene encodes CDR1 SGHRS and CDR2 YFSETQ. CDR3 in DNA: TGCGCCAGCAGCTTGGGTTCAGGTCTGGGGAACACTGAAGCTTTCTTT. It specifies CASSLGSGLGNTEAFF.

The rearrangement joins TRBV6-1 to TRBJ2-7; 14 positions match TRBD2. Trimming took 6 bases from V and 1 from J; bases not matched to a gene: 8. CDR3 length: 17 amino acids. The germline V gene encodes CDR1 MNHNS and CDR2 SASEGT. The CDR3 bases are TGTGCCAGCAGAAAAAAGGGACTAGCGGGAGTATCCTACGAGCAGTACTTC. It encodes CASRKKGLAGVSYEQYF.

This sequence joins TRBV27 and TRBJ2-7; 9 nucleotides match TRBD1. The CDR3 consists of 16 residues. V was clipped by 3 bases and J by 2 bases; unmatched bases: 8. Germline V lookup: CDR1 MNHEY, CDR2 SMNVEV (reference sequence). In nucleotides, the CDR3 is TGTGCCAGCAGTTTCAGACCGGGACAGGGCCCCTACGAGCAGTACTTC. As protein: CASSFRPGQGPYEQYF.

The chain is built from TRBV9 and TRBJ2-7; 11 nucleotides agree with TRBD2. The CDR3 consists of 16 residues. Germline V lookup: CDR1 SGDLS, CDR2 YYNGEE. The J segment lost 0 bases and the V segment lost 0 bases, leaving 2 bases of the junction unmatched. The chain's CDR3 is CASSVGGTSGSYEQYF. Here the CDR3 DNA reads TGTGCCAGCAGCGTAGGAGGGACTAGCGGCTCCTACGAGCAGTACTTC.

There are many counts of this clonotype. The rearrangement joins TRBV6-1 to TRBJ2-1; D is uncertain. The CDR3 consists of 11 residues. CDR1 is MNHNS and CDR2 is SASEGT in the germline V gene. Trimming shortened V by 4 bases and J by 7 bases, and 5 bases separated the two germline ends. Here the CDR3 DNA reads TGTGCCAGCAGTGGCTTGAATGAGCAGTTCTTC. Residues: CASSGLNEQFF.

This clonotype was observed at least ten times. V usage is TRBV29-1 and J usage is TRBJ1-2; perhaps TRBD1 as D (6 bases). Germline CDR1 reads SQVTM; CDR2 reads ANQGSEA. V was cut by 1 base and J by 6 bases, with 9 bases left in between. This CDR3 is 12 amino acids long. CDR3 bases: TGCAGCGTTGAAGGAGCAGGGGATGGCTACACCTTC. This translates into CSVEGAGDGYTF.

The J gene is TRBJ2-7, the V gene TRBV9, with 8 bases matching TRBD1. There are 14 residues in the CDR3. J lost 2 bases, V lost 4 bases, and 5 bases had no gene match. Germline CDR1 reads SGDLS; CDR2 reads YYNGEE. CDR3 sequence: CASSTGQATYEQYF. The CDR3 DNA reads as TGTGCCAGCAGCACGGGACAGGCCACCTACGAGCAGTACTTC.